The 27 T cell receptor beta chains presented below share a single source sample, sequenced in a study of blood T cell repertoires in COVID-19. Repertoires were generated with immunoSEQ multiplex PCR, while TCRdb's copy carries only in-frame clones and drops some. The repertoire holds 85,000 or so clones, with roughly 89% as singletons. Material: peripheral blood. These receptors came from a man aged 50-59 years with active or convalescent COVID-19.

The CDR3 sequence is CAWSSQGSQPQHF. The CDR3 DNA reads as TGTGCCTGGAGTTCACAGGGAAGTCAGCCCCAGCATTTT. The chain is built from TRBV30 and TRBJ1-5; weak D call: TRBD1 (6 bases). This CDR3 spans 13 amino acids. Germline V lookup: CDR1 GTSNPN, CDR2 SVGIG (reference sequence). Trimming stripped 2 bases from V and 6 bases from J, with 11 bases between. Looking up the rest from reference TRBV30 and TRBJ1-5 gives the full variable domain: SQTIHQWPATLVQPVGSPLSLECTVEGTSNPNLYWYRQAAGRGLQLLFYSVGIGQISSEVPQNLSASRPQDRQFILSSKKLLLSDSGFYLCAWSSQGSQPQHFGDGTRLSIL.

This clone has a single count. The chain recombines TRBV5-4 with TRBJ1-1; 11 nucleotides line up with TRBD1. The CDR3 has 15 residues. Germline CDR1 is SGHNT and CDR2 is YYREEE (reference sequence). V shed 2 bases and J 4 bases; nucleotides not matched to a gene: 4. The CDR3 coding sequence is TGTGCCAGCAGCTTTGGACAGGGGGCAAGCACTGAAGCTTTCTTT. Translated: CASSFGQGASTEAFF.

The chain has TRBV21-1 and TRBJ2-3; the DNA was not compared with TRBD2, the D call given in the table. TRBV21-1 is assigned pseudogene status. This CDR3 contains 16 residues. The CDR3 region has the DNA TGTGCCAGCGATAGTGGAGGCTTGGGAAGAACAGATACGCAGTATTTT. As protein: CASDSGGLGRTDTQYF.

J is TRBJ2-3 and V is TRBV5-4; no reliable D call. Trimming took off 1 base at V and 1 base at J, with 10 bases between the two ends. Germline V gene lookup returns CDR1 SGHNT and CDR2 YYREEE (reference sequence). The CDR3 spans 15 residues. The CDR3 region is CASSLHTTGTDTQYF. CDR3 DNA: TGTGCCAGCAGCTTGCATACGACTGGCACAGATACGCAGTATTTT.

The chain combines TRBV18 with TRBJ2-1; 10 bases are shared with TRBD2. The CDR3 contains 17 residues. V lost 2 bases, J lost 0 bases, and 4 bases stayed unmatched. Per the germline V gene, CDR1 is KGHSH and CDR2 is LQKENI. CDR3 DNA: TGTGCCAGCTCACCAAGGCCTAGCGGGAGCTCCTACAATGAGCAGTTCTTC. This gives the protein CASSPRPSGSSYNEQFF. The full variable domain, with the rest looked up from reference TRBV18 and TRBJ2-1, is NAGVMQNPRHLVRRRGQEARLRCSPMKGHSHVYWYRQLPEEGLKFMVYLQKENIIDESGMPKERFSAEFPKEGPSILRIQQVVRGDSAAYFCASSPRPSGSSYNEQFFGPGTRLTVL.

J is TRBJ2-5 and V is TRBV7-2; 8 nucleotides match TRBD1. This CDR3 is 16 amino acids long. Germline values: CDR1 SGHTA, CDR2 FQGNSA. With V trimmed by 5 bases and J by 1 base, 9 bases remained unmatched. CDR3 nucleotides: TGTGCCAGCAGCCCAGGACAGGGACCGGCCCAAGAGACCCAGTACTTC. Translating gives CASSPGQGPAQETQYF.

This clone came up a few times. The chain links TRBV20-1 to TRBJ2-1; 9 nucleotides line up with TRBD2. The CDR3 length is 14 residues. Looked up from germline, CDR1 is DFQATT and CDR2 is SNEGSKA (reference sequence). The V and J ends lost 3 bases and 6 bases, in that order; junction bases with no gene match: 6. CDR3 bases: TGCAGTGCTAGTCGCCTAGCGGGACTCAATGAGCAGTTCTTC. Protein: CSASRLAGLNEQFF.

The chain is built from TRBV19 and TRBJ2-7; 10 bases fit TRBD1. Per the germline V gene, CDR1 is LNHDA and CDR2 is SQIVND (reference sequence). This CDR3 has 14 amino acids. Unmatched junction bases numbered 2, after V lost 4 bases and J lost 2 bases. The CDR3 here is CASSKDRGTYEQYF. For the CDR3, the DNA is TGTGCCAGTAGTAAGGACAGGGGGACCTACGAGCAGTACTTC.

J is TRBJ1-1 and V is TRBV15; the match to TRBD1 covers 7 bases. The V gene's germline CDR1 is LNHNV and CDR2 YYDKDF (reference sequence). This CDR3 is 14 amino acids long. The junction had 6 bases not matched to a gene; V was cut back by 7 bases and J by 1 base. The CDR3 region is CATNYGTENTEAFF. In nucleotides, the CDR3 is TGTGCCACCAATTACGGGACAGAGAACACTGAAGCTTTCTTT.

The rearrangement joins TRBV18 to TRBJ1-1; TRBD1 aligns across 7 bases. There are 14 residues in the CDR3. The V gene's germline CDR1 is KGHSH and CDR2 LQKENI. V trimming: 1 base; J trimming: 4 bases; junction bases outside the gene matches: 3. The CDR3 DNA reads as TGTGCCAGCTCACCACAGGGGGCCTTCACTGAAGCTTTCTTT. This translates into CASSPQGAFTEAFF.

The chain has TRBV18 and TRBJ1-5; D call uncertain. V lost 6 bases to trimming and J lost 2 bases, with 8 bases between them. Germline V gives CDR1 KGHSH, CDR2 LQKENI. The CDR3 extends over 13 amino acids. Written as DNA, the CDR3 is TGTGCCAGCTCCCCGCGGGGCAATCAGCCCCAGCATTTT. Translated, it gives CASSPRGNQPQHF.

The chain combines TRBV4-3 with TRBJ2-1, with 7 bases identical to TRBD2. Germline CDR1 is LGHNA and CDR2 is YSLEER. The length of the CDR3 is 17 residues. V lost 1 base to trimming and J lost 4 bases; unmatched junction nucleotides: 10. CDR3 DNA: TGCGCCAGCAGCCAAGGGGTGGGCCGGGGGGATTACAATGAGCAGTTCTTC. Protein sequence: CASSQGVGRGDYNEQFF.

About this clone: The sample carries other DNA sequences with the same CDR3. V gene TRBV28 combines with J gene TRBJ1-4; D ambiguous. This CDR3 comprises 11 residues. V was cut by 5 bases and J by 4 bases, with 2 bases left in between. Germline V gives CDR1 MDHEN, CDR2 SYDVKM. The CDR3 DNA sequence: TGTGCCAGCAGTCTTAATGAAAAACTGTTTTTT. Translation gives CASSLNEKLFF.

This clone is a singleton in its sample. This rearrangement joins TRBV19 to TRBJ2-7, with TRBD1 identical over 10 bases. Germline V gene data show CDR1 as LNHDA and CDR2 as SQIVND (reference sequence). V dropped 5 bases and J dropped 6; count of bases not matched to a gene: 10. The CDR3 length is 15 residues. In nucleotides, the CDR3 is TGTGCCAGTAGTGTCTCCGGGACAGGGGTTTTCGAGCAGTACTTC. It is translated as CASSVSGTGVFEQYF.

V usage is TRBV11-2 and J usage is TRBJ1-3; 9 bases fit TRBD1. CDR1 and CDR2 from the germline V gene are SGHAT and FQNNGV. J lost 0 bases, V lost 3 bases, and 6 bases had no gene match. The CDR3 is made up of 17 amino acids. The CDR3: CASSFLGTGLSGNTIYF. DNA for the CDR3: TGTGCCAGCAGCTTTTTGGGGACAGGGCTCTCTGGAAACACCATATATTTT. The full variable domain, with the rest looked up from reference TRBV11-2 and TRBJ1-3, is EAGVAQSPRYKIIEKRQSVAFWCNPISGHATLYWYQQILGQGPKLLIQFQNNGVVDDSQLPKDRFSAERLKGVDSTLKIQPAKLEDSAVYLCASSFLGTGLSGNTIYFGEGSWLTVV.

The gene calls are TRBV15 and TRBJ2-3; D ambiguous. The germline V gene has CDR1 LNHNV and CDR2 YYDKDF (reference sequence). Trimming removed 2 bases at V and 6 bases at J, with 12 bases between. The CDR3 spans 14 residues. The CDR3 coding sequence is TGTGCCACCAGCAGACGAACTGGGCAGGATACGCAGTATTTT. This encodes CATSRRTGQDTQYF.

The chain uses TRBV6-2 or TRBV6-3 and TRBJ2-7; 7 bases map to TRBD2. This CDR3 is built from 13 residues. Looked up from germline, CDR1 is MNHEY and CDR2 is SVGEGT. Trimming removed 2 bases from V and 4 bases from J; junction bases left unmatched: 2. In DNA, the CDR3 is TGTGCCAGCAGTTACGCTAGCGGTTACGAGCAGTACTTC. Encoded protein: CASSYASGYEQYF.

In its sample, this clone was seen once. CDR3: CATSDLTSGVREQFF. The CDR3 region has the DNA TGTGCCACCAGTGATTTGACTAGCGGGGTAAGGGAGCAGTTCTTC. V and J are TRBV24-1 and TRBJ2-1; 10 bases fit TRBD2. The CDR3 has 15 residues. Trimming took 0 bases from V and 10 from J; bases not matched to a gene: 5. From germline, CDR1 is KGHDR and CDR2 SFDVKD.

This clone was seen more than once but under ten times. The chain couples TRBV6-2 or TRBV6-3 to TRBJ1-6; 8 positions agree with TRBD1. The length of the CDR3 is 19 residues. In germline, CDR1 is MNHEY, CDR2 SVGEGT. Trimming removed 0 bases from V and 0 bases from J; junction bases left unmatched: 7. CDR3 bases: TGTGCCAGCAGTTACTCGTCAGGGGGCGCTTCCTCCTATAATTCACCCCTCCACTTT. It encodes CASSYSSGGASSYNSPLHF.

The chain is built from TRBV10-3 and TRBJ2-2; the D gene is possibly TRBD2 (6 bases). CDR3 size: 16 residues. Germline V gene data show CDR1 as ENHRY and CDR2 as SYGVKD. Deletions cut 0 bases from V and 0 bases from J, with 8 bases between. The CDR3 region has the DNA TGTGCCATCAGTGAGTCAGGAGGGACGAACACCGGGGAGCTGTTTTTT. Residues: CAISESGGTNTGELFF.

The chain employs TRBV28 and TRBJ2-5, with D perhaps matching TRBD1 (7 bases). V was pared by 6 bases and J by 5 bases, with 13 bases between. The CDR3 extends over 13 amino acids. Germline V lookup: CDR1 MDHEN, CDR2 SYDVKM. Here the CDR3 reads CASRIQGRETQYF. The CDR3 DNA reads as TGTGCCAGCAGGATACAGGGGAGGGAGACCCAGTACTTC. The whole variable domain, remainder taken from reference TRBV28 and TRBJ2-5, is DVKVTQSSRYLVKRTGEKVFLECVQDMDHENMFWYRQDPGLGLRLIYFSYDVKMKEKGDIPEGYSVSREKKERFSLILESASTNQTSMYLCASRIQGRETQYFGPGTRLLVL.

J is TRBJ2-3 and V is TRBV5-1; no reliable D call. Germline V gene data show CDR1 as SGHRS and CDR2 as YFSETQ. The CDR3 has 15 residues. V lost 2 bases and J lost 3, with 13 bases in between. CDR3 region: CASSLVGVGTDTQYF. The CDR3 DNA reads as TGCGCCAGCAGCTTAGTAGGAGTTGGTACAGATACGCAGTATTTT.

The chain links TRBV15 to TRBJ2-1; possible D gene TRBD1, 6 bases. Germline V CDR1 and CDR2: LNHNV, YYDKDF (reference sequence). Trimming shortened V by 0 bases and J by 7 bases, and 13 bases separated the two germline ends. The CDR3 contains 15 residues. The CDR3 region is CATSRDQRGRNEQFF. The CDR3 DNA reads as TGTGCCACCAGCAGAGATCAAAGGGGGAGAAATGAGCAGTTCTTC.

The chain links TRBV11-2 to TRBJ2-1; TRBD2 aligns across 12 bases. V was pared by 2 bases and J by 7 bases, with 6 bases of the junction left unmatched. The CDR3 covers 16 residues. Germline assignment: CDR1 SGHAT and CDR2 FQNNGV. The CDR3 region has the DNA TGTGCCAGCAGCTTACTAGCGGGGGGGCCCAGGAATGAGCAGTTCTTC. Translation: CASSLLAGGPRNEQFF.

This chain links TRBV5-6 with TRBJ1-3; TRBD1 matches at 7 bases. The junction had 9 bases not matched to a gene; V was cut back by 5 bases and J by 4 bases. Germline CDR1 SGHDT, CDR2 YYEEEE. The CDR3 runs to 15 residues. The CDR3 coding sequence is TGTGCCAGCAGGGACACAGGGGCTACGGGAAACACCATATATTTT. It codes for CASRDTGATGNTIYF.

The V and J genes are TRBV20-1 and TRBJ1-3; D remains unclear. Germline V gives CDR1 DFQATT, CDR2 SNEGSKA (reference sequence). Trimming cost V 3 bases and J 0 bases, with 15 bases left between them. The CDR3 extends over 16 amino acids. The CDR3 DNA sequence: TGCAGTGCTAGTTATGACGGGAGGAGCTCTGGAAACACCATATATTTT. Protein product: CSASYDGRSSGNTIYF.

The chain joins TRBV7-7 to TRBJ2-5; D is undetermined. There are 13 residues in the CDR3. Germline V CDR1 and CDR2: SSHAT, FNYEAQ (reference sequence). Deletions cut 5 bases from V and 1 base from J, with 8 bases between. The CDR3 region has the DNA TGTGCCAGCAGCAAGGAGCCCCAAGAGACCCAGTACTTC. Translation gives CASSKEPQETQYF.